These T cell receptor beta chains were read from a single sample in a study of cytomegalovirus exposure and HLA in healthy donors. Sequencing used immunoSEQ multiplex PCR; TCRdb keeps in-frame clones, though not all of them. Of over 75,000 clones listed, over 70% are singletons. Sequencing was carried out using PBMCs. The receptors were gathered from a man between 45 and 60 years old in good health and CMV-seropositive. Both conserved end residues are part of each CDR3. A D gene is named only where the DNA matches it firmly. A row's size may be missing; if present it is once, few, many or a size class.

TRBJ2-5	.	.	TRBV7-2	TGTGCCAGCAGCCGGGGATCTTCCGGGGTGACGGAGGAGACCCAGTACTTC	CASSRGSSGVTEETQYF
TRBJ1-5	TRBD1	.	TRBV30	TGTGCCTGGGGACAGGGGGAACGGCAGCCCCAGCATTTT	CAWGQGERQPQHF
TRBJ2-7	.	few	TRBV19	TGTGCCAGTAGCCCGAACGTGGGAGTCTACGAGCAGTACTTC	CASSPNVGVYEQYF
TRBJ1-1	.	.	TRBV6-1	TGTGCCAGCGATCCGACGGGATACACTGAAGCTTTCTTT	CASDPTGYTEAFF
TRBJ2-7	TRBD1	.	TRBV18	TGTGCCAGCTCACCTGGACAGGGGCACTACGAGCAGTACTTC	CASSPGQGHYEQYF
TRBJ1-1	TRBD1	few	TRBV19	TGTGCCAGCGAGGACCGGGACAGCCATGAAGCTTTCTTT	CASEDRDSHEAFF
TRBJ2-2	.	.	TRBV5-5	TGTGCCAGCAGCTTGTTGGCAAACACCGGGGAGCTGTTTTTT	CASSLLANTGELFF
TRBJ1-4	.	.	TRBV6-5	TGTGCCAGCAGTTACGTGCAAGCGGCTAATGAAAAACTGTTTTTT	CASSYVQAANEKLFF
TRBJ1-6	.	.	TRBV27	TGTGCCAGCAGTTTCTCAGGGCCCTATAATTCACCCCTCCACTTT	CASSFSGPYNSPLHF
TRBJ1-1	.	.	TRBV6-6	TGTGCCAGCAGCCTTCAAACTCCTAACACTGAAGCTTTCTTT	CASSLQTPNTEAFF
TRBJ2-4	TRBD2	.	TRBV10-1	TGCGCCAGCAGTGAGGGACCCGGGGGGGCGGACATTCAGTACTTC	CASSEGPGGADIQYF
TRBJ1-5	TRBD1	.	TRBV7-9	TGTGCCAGCAGCACCGGACAGGGGGACAATCAGCCCCAGCATTTT	CASSTGQGDNQPQHF
TRBJ2-1	.	.	TRBV6-4	TGTGCCAGCAGCGCAGAGAGGTACGGCAATGAGCAGTTCTTC	CASSAERYGNEQFF
TRBJ1-1	TRBD1	.	TRBV19	TGTGCCAGTAGTATTAGCCGGGACAGGACTAACACTGAAGCTTTCTTT	CASSISRDRTNTEAFF
TRBJ2-1	.	few	TRBV9	TGTGCCAGCAGCGTAATTGGGGCAGGGATCAATGAGCAGTTCTTC	CASSVIGAGINEQFF
TRBJ2-5	TRBD1	.	TRBV13	TGTGCCAGCAGCCAGGTCAGGACAGGCTCCTTACAGGAGCAGTACTTC	CASSQVRTGSLQEQYF
TRBJ2-1	TRBD2	few	TRBV4-3	TGCGCCAGCAGCCACAGCCAATTAGCGGGGGGTTACAATGAGCAGTTCTTC	CASSHSQLAGGYNEQFF
TRBJ1-3	.	.	TRBV5-1	TGCGCCAGCAGCTTGCTGGAGATCGCCTCTGGAAACACCATATATTTT	CASSLLEIASGNTIYF
TRBJ2-3	TRBD2	.	TRBV7-2	TGTGCCAGCAGCCAGGGCCGGGCGGGGGGGCAGTATTTT	CASSQGRAGGQYF
TRBJ1-1	TRBD1	.	TRBV6-5	TGTGCCAGCAGGCCGACAGGGGGGAACACTGAAGCTTTCTTT	CASRPTGGNTEAFF
TRBJ2-7	.	.	TRBV5-1	TGCGCCAGCAGCTTGCGGCCAGGCGACTACGAGCAGTACTTC	CASSLRPGDYEQYF
TRBJ2-7	TRBD1	.	TRBV5-7	TGTGCCAGCAGCTTATGGCGGGACAGGGACGAGCAGTACTTC	CASSLWRDRDEQYF
TRBJ1-5	.	.	TRBV19	TGTGCCAGTAGTATAGGGATGTGGGGGCGCGGAAGCAATCAGCCCCAGCATTTT	CASSIGMWGRGSNQPQHF
TRBJ1-1	.	few	TRBV11-2	TGTGCCAGCAGCCCACGTGTCGGGACTGAAGCTTTCTTT	CASSPRVGTEAFF
TRBJ2-2	.	.	TRBV9	TGTGCCAGCAGCGCCCGCCTGGGGCGGAACACCGGGGAGCTGTTTTTT	CASSARLGRNTGELFF
TRBJ2-1	TRBD2	.	TRBV6-5	TGTGCCAGCGGATATAGCGGGGGCCGAAAGTTCTTC	CASGYSGGRKFF
TRBJ2-3	TRBD2	.	TRBV7-6	TGTGCCAGCAGCTTAGGGGGGGGAGCAGATACGCAGTATTTT	CASSLGGGADTQYF
TRBJ2-7	TRBD1	.	TRBV27	TGTGCCAGCAGTTCCAAGACAGGGGACACGTACGAGCAGTACTTC	CASSSKTGDTYEQYF
TRBJ2-7	TRBD1	.	TRBV7-2	TGTGCCAGCAGCTTCACAGGGGGTCCATCTAGCTACGAGCAGTACTTC	CASSFTGGPSSYEQYF
TRBJ1-5	.	.	TRBV27	TGTGCCAGCGGTTCGCGCGCTAACAATCAGCCCCAGCATTTT	CASGSRANNQPQHF
TRBJ1-2	TRBD1	.	TRBV10-3	TGTGCCATCAGTGATCTTTCGGGACAGGGGGCGCGGGGCTACACCTTC	CAISDLSGQGARGYTF
TRBJ1-2	.	.	TRBV7-2	TGTGCCAGCAGCTTAGGGCCTGCAAAAAACTATGGCTACACCTTC	CASSLGPAKNYGYTF
TRBJ1-4	.	few	TRBV13	TGTGCCAGCAGCTTAGGTGCGGGAAAGGAAAAACTGTTTTTT	CASSLGAGKEKLFF
TRBJ1-3	.	few	TRBV29-1	TGCAGCGGCCAGGAATCTGGAAACACCATATATTTT	CSGQESGNTIYF
TRBJ1-6	TRBD1	.	TRBV5-3	TGTGCCAGAAGACAAGGACAGGCGCACGATTCACCCCTCCACTTT	CARRQGQAHDSPLHF
TRBJ1-1	.	few	TRBV5-5	TGTGCCAGCAGCTTAGCGGGACAATCGAACACTGAAGCTTTCTTT	CASSLAGQSNTEAFF
TRBJ2-1	TRBD2	.	TRBV5-1	TGCGCCAGCAGCTTGAGGGAGACTAGCGGCCAGCAGTTCTTC	CASSLRETSGQQFF
TRBJ2-7	TRBD2	.	TRBV7-9	TGTGCCAGCAGCCCGACTAGCGGGGGCCGTCCCTACGAGCAGTACTTC	CASSPTSGGRPYEQYF
TRBJ1-2	.	.	TRBV28	TGTGCCAGCAGTTGGAAGGGGGGCTACACCTTC	CASSWKGGYTF
TRBJ2-3	TRBD2	.	TRBV6-1	TGTGCCAGCAGTGAGACTAGCGGGGGGGACACAGATACGCAGTATTTT	CASSETSGGDTDTQYF
TRBJ1-5	.	.	TRBV28	TGTGCCAGCACTCGGACAGTTCTCAATCAGCCCCAGCATTTT	CASTRTVLNQPQHF
TRBJ2-2	TRBD1	.	TRBV6-1	TGTGCCAGCAGTGATGTGGGACAGGGACCAGGGGAGCTGTTTTTT	CASSDVGQGPGELFF
TRBJ1-6	.	.	TRBV30	TGTGCCTGGAGTGTACTCTGGGAGGTTAATTCACCCCTCCACTTT	CAWSVLWEVNSPLHF
TRBJ1-1	.	medium-sized	TRBV5-6	TGTGCCAGCAGCTCCTATCACCAAGCGGAGACTGAAGCTTTCTTT	CASSSYHQAETEAFF
TRBJ2-1	TRBD1	.	TRBV6-1	TGTGCCAGCAGTGAAGGGCGGACAGGGTGGCAGTTCTTC	CASSEGRTGWQFF
TRBJ2-2	.	.	TRBV19	TGTGCCACTCATATCGGGGTAGCCACCGGGGAGCTGTTTTTT	CATHIGVATGELFF
TRBJ2-1	.	.	TRBV7-2	TGTGCCAGCAGCTTGACAGTGTACAATGAGCAGTTCTTC	CASSLTVYNEQFF
TRBJ1-2	.	.	TRBV27	TGTGCCAGCAGTCTATTCCCGAGACAGGACATAACGAACTATGGCTACACCTTC	CASSLFPRQDITNYGYTF
TRBJ1-1	.	.	TRBV2	TGTGCCAGCAGTGTAGGGGTGAACACTGAAGCTTTCTTT	CASSVGVNTEAFF
TRBJ2-2	TRBD2	.	TRBV5-1	TGCGCCAGCAGCGGGAGCGGGGGACCGAACACCGGGGAGCTGTTTTTT	CASSGSGGPNTGELFF
TRBJ1-3	TRBD1	.	TRBV10-3	TGTGCCATCGGACAGGGGTTTTCTGGAAACACCATATATTTT	CAIGQGFSGNTIYF
TRBJ2-7	.	few	TRBV7-9	TGTGCCAGCAGCTTCAACTACGAGCAGTACTTC	CASSFNYEQYF
TRBJ1-1	.	few	TRBV30	TGTGCCTGGACTAGGTGGCAGCAGAACACTGAAGCTTTCTTT	CAWTRWQQNTEAFF
TRBJ2-2	TRBD2	.	TRBV19	TGTGCCACCAAAGTTGGTCGCGGGGGATCCGGGGAGCTGTTTTTT	CATKVGRGGSGELFF
TRBJ1-1	.	.	TRBV5-1	TGCGCCAGCAGCTTAATAATGAACACTGAAGCTTTCTTT	CASSLIMNTEAFF
TRBJ1-2	.	.	TRBV18	TGTGCCAGCTCACCGGGGGGTGATAACTATGGCTACACCTTC	CASSPGGDNYGYTF